Below, 26 T cell receptor beta chains from the same sample are listed, as sequenced in a study of blood T cell repertoires in COVID-19. Profiled with immunoSEQ multiplex PCR; TCRdb holds only in-frame clones, not every one. The sample holds roughly 68,000 clones, 84% seen once. Sequencing was carried out using peripheral blood. Receptor source: a man aged 50-60 years with active COVID-19.

This clone has just a few counts. CDR3 region: CASSSNTLGNQPQHF. In DNA, the CDR3 is TGTGCCAGCAGCTCAAATACCCTAGGCAATCAGCCCCAGCATTTT. The chain links TRBV7-9 to TRBJ1-5; D uncertain. The germline V and J ends were trimmed by 4 bases and 2 bases, with 12 bases remaining between them. Germline V gene sequence: CDR1 SEHNR, CDR2 FQNEAQ (reference sequence). CDR3 length equals 15 residues.

This sequence joins TRBV6-6 and TRBJ1-2; weak D call: TRBD1 (5 bases). The V and J ends lost 2 bases and 4 bases respectively, with 11 bases between them. Germline V gives CDR1 MNHNY, CDR2 SVGAGI (reference sequence). The CDR3 totals 14 residues. For the CDR3, the DNA is TGTGCCAGCAGTTACACCGACAGAGGCTATGGCTACACCTTC. It translates to CASSYTDRGYGYTF.

This clone showed up just a few times. In nucleotides, the CDR3 is TGTGCCAGCAGCCAAGTAGCGGGAAGGCCGAACAATGAGCAGTTCTTC. Its translation is CASSQVAGRPNNEQFF. The rearrangement uses TRBV4-2 and TRBJ2-1; 8 positions agree with TRBD2. Germline assignment: CDR1 LGHNA and CDR2 YNFKEQ. The CDR3 has 16 residues. V shed 1 base, J shed 5 bases, and the junction held 7 bases outside the gene matches.

This clone was observed a single time. V and J are TRBV10-3 and TRBJ1-1; no definite D call. CDR1 and CDR2 from the germline V gene are ENHRY and SYGVKD. This CDR3 contains 15 residues. The V end was cut by 4 bases, the J end by 1 base, with 13 bases between. This chain's CDR3 is CAISAKVGGNTEAFF. The CDR3 nucleotides read TGTGCCATCAGTGCTAAAGTCGGAGGGAACACTGAAGCTTTCTTT.

The chain combines TRBV18 with TRBJ2-1, with 7 positions matching TRBD1. The germline V gene encodes CDR1 KGHSH and CDR2 LQKENI. This CDR3 comprises 15 residues. Trimming at V came to 4 bases and at J to 4 bases, leaving 7 bases not matched to a gene. The CDR3 sequence is CASSHGTEGYNEQFF. As DNA, the CDR3 is TGTGCCAGCTCACACGGGACAGAGGGTTACAATGAGCAGTTCTTC.

This chain connects TRBV4-3 to TRBJ2-2; D is possibly TRBD1 (5 bases). CDR1 and CDR2 (germline): LGHNA, YSLEER. Trimming cost V 0 bases and J 2 bases, with 16 bases left between them. The CDR3 spans 18 residues. In nucleotides, the CDR3 is TGCGCCAGCAGCCAAGAGCTGGTAGGGGTTATCAACACCGGGGAGCTGTTTTTT. Protein sequence: CASSQELVGVINTGELFF.

This chain uses TRBV7-2 with TRBJ2-7, with D possibly matching TRBD1 (6 bases). Germline V CDR1 and CDR2: SGHTA, FQGNSA. The germline V and J ends were trimmed by 1 base and 3 bases, with 13 bases remaining between them. The CDR3 has 15 amino acids. The CDR3 DNA reads as TGTGCCAGCAGCTTAGGGCAGGGGATCGGCTACGAGCAGTACTTC. Residues: CASSLGQGIGYEQYF.

The chain couples TRBV7-2 to TRBJ2-1, with TRBD2 as a possible D gene (6 bases). The CDR3 has 12 amino acids. CDR1 and CDR2 from the germline V gene are SGHTA and FQGNSA. The V gene lost 2 bases and the J gene lost 10 bases, with 9 bases spanning the gap. The CDR3 loop is CASSLTGEEQFF. CDR3 DNA: TGTGCCAGCAGCTTAACGGGGGAGGAGCAGTTCTTC.

V is TRBV15 and J is TRBJ2-1; 7 nucleotides line up with TRBD2. The trim removed 0 bases at V and 0 bases at J, leaving 5 bases unmatched. The CDR3 consists of 17 residues. Germline V CDR1 and CDR2: LNHNV, YYDKDF (reference sequence). The CDR3 DNA reads as TGTGCCACCAGCAGAGACCTAGCGGTTAGCTCCTACAATGAGCAGTTCTTC. It translates to CATSRDLAVSSYNEQFF. Complete variable domain (other parts from reference TRBV15 and TRBJ2-1): DAMVIQNPRYQVTQFGKPVTLSCSQTLNHNVMYWYQQKSSQAPKLLFHYYDKDFNNEADTPDNFQSRRPNTSFCFLDIRSPGLGDTAMYLCATSRDLAVSSYNEQFFGPGTRLTVL.

This chain connects TRBV19 to TRBJ1-5, with D possibly TRBD1 on 6 matching bases. Trimming took 10 bases from V and 4 from J, leaving 17 bases between them. Germline assignment: CDR1 LNHDA and CDR2 SQIVND (reference sequence). The CDR3 totals 14 residues. The CDR3 nucleotides are TGTGCCACCACTAACAGGGAGTTTAATCAGCCCCAGCATTTT. Protein: CATTNREFNQPQHF.

The chain carries TRBV10-3 and TRBJ1-1; 8 bases are shared with TRBD1. V gave up 10 bases and J gave up 1 base; unmatched junction bases: 8. Germline lookup yields CDR1 ENHRY and CDR2 SYGVKD. The CDR3 sequence is 14 residues long. CDR3 region: CATGGQVANTEAFF. In nucleotides, the CDR3 is TGTGCCACCGGGGGACAGGTAGCGAACACTGAAGCTTTCTTT.

DNA for the CDR3: TGTGCCAGTAGTATAGATGGGACAGGGACTGTCAACACCTTC. Its protein is CASSIDGTGTVNTF. The V gene is TRBV19, the J gene TRBJ1-2; 9 positions match TRBD1. From germline, CDR1 is LNHDA and CDR2 SQIVND (reference sequence). The CDR3 extends over 14 amino acids. V dropped 0 bases and J dropped 12; count of bases not matched to a gene: 8.

The chain links TRBV12-5 to TRBJ1-4; 8 bases map to TRBD1. V trimming: 1 base; J trimming: 7 bases; junction bases outside the gene matches: 5. Per the germline V gene, CDR1 is LGHNT and CDR2 is FRNRAP. The CDR3 runs 15 residues. The CDR3 region is CASGLARGRGEKLFF. In DNA, the CDR3 is TGTGCTAGTGGTTTGGCCAGGGGGCGTGGTGAAAAACTGTTTTTT.

This chain connects TRBV10-3 to TRBJ2-5; 8 bases fit TRBD1. Looked up from germline, CDR1 is ENHRY and CDR2 is SYGVKD. The V and J ends lost 8 bases and 7 bases, in that order; junction bases with no gene match: 12. CDR3 length: 14 amino acids. The CDR3 sequence: CAILWDRSWTTQYF. The CDR3 DNA is TGTGCCATCCTTTGGGACAGGTCCTGGACGACCCAGTACTTC.

This clone was seen just once. The rearrangement joins TRBV6-2 or TRBV6-3 to TRBJ2-3; TRBD2 matches at 10 bases. CDR1 is MNHEY, CDR2 SVGEGT, per germline. The trim removed 4 bases at V and 2 bases at J, leaving 9 bases unmatched. This CDR3 has 17 residues. DNA of the CDR3: TGTGCCAGCAGTTTATTGACTAGCGGGCCGCTCACAGATACGCAGTATTTT. This sequence encodes CASSLLTSGPLTDTQYF.

This clone is a singleton in its sample. The gene calls are TRBV11-2 and TRBJ2-5; the D gene is possibly TRBD2 (6 bases). The CDR3 extends over 13 amino acids. Germline V gives CDR1 SGHAT, CDR2 FQNNGV. With 1 base removed from V and 4 bases from J, the gap between germline ends came to 7 bases. CDR3 protein: CASSLVGGETQYF. The DNA of the CDR3 is TGTGCCAGCAGCTTAGTCGGGGGAGAGACCCAGTACTTC.

The J gene is TRBJ2-7, the V gene TRBV5-6, with D possibly TRBD2 on 6 matching bases. Germline CDR1 is SGHDT and CDR2 is YYEEEE. CDR3 size: 14 residues. The germline V and J ends were trimmed by 4 bases and 3 bases, with 14 bases remaining between them. For the CDR3, the DNA is TGTGCCAGCAGCCTACCGGGGGTAAACTACGAGCAGTACTTC. Its protein is CASSLPGVNYEQYF. The entire variable domain, with the rest obtained from reference TRBV5-6 and TRBJ2-7, is as follows: DAGVTQSPTHLIKTRGQQVTLRCSPKSGHDTVSWYQQALGQGPQFIFQYYEEEERQRGNFPDRFSGHQFPNYSSELNVNALLLGDSALYLCASSLPGVNYEQYFGPGTRLTVT.

This clone has only a few counts. The chain links TRBV6-6 to TRBJ1-2, with no clear D. The CDR3 covers 14 residues. Trimming pared 0 bases from V and 2 bases from J, leaving 7 bases between. The germline CDR1 and CDR2 sequences are MNHNY and SVGAGI (reference sequence). The CDR3 DNA is TGTGCCAGCAGTTACTCGGGCCGCAACTATGGCTACACCTTC. Translated: CASSYSGRNYGYTF.

The genes are TRBV7-6 and TRBJ2-5; 8 bases are a match to TRBD1. With V trimmed by 2 bases and J by 9 bases, 14 bases remained unmatched. This CDR3 has 16 residues. The germline gives CDR1 SGHVS, CDR2 FNYEAQ. The CDR3 spells CASSLRQGIATEAQYF. The CDR3, as DNA: TGTGCCAGCAGCTTAAGACAGGGGATAGCCACCGAGGCCCAGTACTTC.

The gene calls are TRBV6-5 and TRBJ2-3; TRBD1 is a possible D gene (5 bases). There are 14 residues in the CDR3. Trimming took 0 bases from V and 6 from J, leaving 10 bases between them. Germline V gene sequence: CDR1 MNHEY, CDR2 SVGAGI. The CDR3: CASSYSHGADTQYF. In nucleotides, the CDR3 is TGTGCCAGCAGTTACTCTCATGGGGCGGATACGCAGTATTTT.

V is TRBV5-1 and J is TRBJ2-3; 11 bases agree with TRBD2. This CDR3 comprises 15 residues. Trimming at V came to 4 bases and at J to 6 bases, leaving 7 bases not matched to a gene. Germline V gene sequence: CDR1 SGHRS, CDR2 YFSETQ. CDR3 sequence: CASSQTSGSTDTQYF. The CDR3 region has the DNA TGCGCCAGCAGCCAAACTAGCGGGAGTACCGATACGCAGTATTTT.

The CDR3 nucleotides read TGCAGCGTTTCAAAGGGGCGCCTCTATGGCTACACCTTC. Its protein product is CSVSKGRLYGYTF. This sequence joins TRBV29-1 and TRBJ1-2; TRBD1 might be the D (5 bases). V dropped 5 bases and J dropped 4 bases, with 14 bases sitting between them. The CDR3 extends over 13 amino acids. The germline V gene has CDR1 SQVTM and CDR2 ANQGSEA. Looking up the rest from reference TRBV29-1 and TRBJ1-2 gives the full variable domain: SAVISQKPSRDICQRGTSLTIQCQVDSQVTMMFWYRQQPGQSLTLIATANQGSEATYESGFVIDKFPISRPNLTFSTLTVSNMSPEDSSIYLCSVSKGRLYGYTFGSGTRLTVV.

The V call is TRBV13, the J call TRBJ1-1; 7 nucleotides agree with TRBD1. Germline CDR1 PRHDT, CDR2 FYEKMQ (reference sequence). This CDR3 has 15 amino acids. V gave up 5 bases and J gave up 5 bases; unmatched junction bases: 11. The CDR3 DNA reads TGTGCCAGCAGCCGGGACAGCTTCTTGGATACTGAAGCTTTCTTT. Translated, it gives CASSRDSFLDTEAFF. The whole variable domain, remainder taken from reference TRBV13 and TRBJ1-1, is AAGVIQSPRHLIKEKRETATLKCYPIPRHDTVYWYQQGPGQDPQFLISFYEKMQSDKGSIPDRFSAQQFSDYHSELNMSSLELGDSALYFCASSRDSFLDTEAFFGQGTRLTVV.

The chain is built from TRBV7-9 and TRBJ2-3; 11 nucleotides agree with TRBD2. J lost 1 base, V lost 4 bases, and 4 bases had no gene match. CDR3 size: 16 residues. Germline loops: CDR1 SEHNR, CDR2 FQNEAQ (reference sequence). The CDR3, as DNA: TGTGCCAGCAGCTCTATGACTAGCGGGGGCACAGATACGCAGTATTTT. Protein: CASSSMTSGGTDTQYF.

The J gene is TRBJ1-4, the V gene TRBV5-1, with 8 bases fitting TRBD1. This CDR3 is 13 amino acids long. Germline V gives CDR1 SGHRS, CDR2 YFSETQ. Trimming at V came to 6 bases and at J to 7 bases, leaving 5 bases not matched to a gene. The DNA for the CDR3 is TGCGCCAGCAAGGAGACAGGGGTTGAAAAACTGTTTTTT. As protein: CASKETGVEKLFF.

The V call is TRBV15, the J call TRBJ1-1, with D tentatively TRBD1 (5 bases). This CDR3 comprises 15 residues. Germline lookup yields CDR1 LNHNV and CDR2 YYDKDF (reference sequence). V lost 1 base, J lost 1 base, and 10 bases lay in between. The CDR3 DNA is TGTGCCACCAGCAGAGCGGCCGGGGGGAACACTGAAGCTTTCTTT. This sequence encodes CATSRAAGGNTEAFF.